Presented here are 11 T cell receptor beta chains from one specimen sequenced in a study of vaccination and CD4 T cells after COVID-19. Oncomine TCR Beta short-read sequencing was applied to DNA from cultured CD4+ T cells. TCRdb re-analysed the PCR reads in MiXCR, keeping a single row per CDR3 protein. The table shows more than 25,000 distinct CDR3 sequences, with over 30% occurring only once. The antigens for these receptors are not known. The sample's time point: late sampling 161 to 241 days after vaccination in a few convalescent patients. Treatment specified: roughly ten-day PBMC culture with coronavirus spike peptide pools or control peptides (ViraFEST assay). The sequences come from CD4+ T cells from blood, cultured in vitro, collected about 7 months after SARS-CoV-2 vaccination. These receptors all stem from a human donor who had recovered from COVID-19.

V is TRBV16 and J is TRBJ2-7; TRBD2 might be the D (5 bases). This CDR3 region has 15 residues. V lost 4 bases, J lost 6 bases, and 19 bases lay in between. Looked up from germline, CDR1 is KGHSY and CDR2 is FQNENV. The CDR3 loop is CASSPQSAGAGEQYF. CDR3 nucleotides: TGTGCCAGCAGCCCACAGTCGGCGGGTGCGGGCGAGCAGTACTTC.

V usage is TRBV27 and J usage is TRBJ2-5; unclear D gene. V was trimmed by 6 bases and J by 0 bases, leaving 8 bases between them. Germline-derived CDR1 and CDR2 are MNHEY and SMNVEV (reference sequence). This CDR3 contains 13 residues. DNA of the CDR3: TGTGCCAGCAGCTCTAACAACCAAGAGACCCAGTACTTC. Protein sequence: CASSSNNQETQYF.

Only a few counts were recorded for this clonotype. The chain is built from TRBV29-1 and TRBJ2-5, with 12 bases identical to TRBD2. The germline gives CDR1 SQVTM, CDR2 ANQGSEA. The ends lost 7 bases at V and 6 bases at J; junction bases unmatched: 6. The CDR3 contains 13 residues. The CDR3 loop reads CSAETSGRKTQYF. The CDR3 coding sequence is TGCAGCGCGGAGACTAGCGGGAGAAAGACCCAGTACTTC.

This clonotype was counted a few times. The chain uses TRBV20-1 and TRBJ2-1; TRBD2 might be the D (5 bases). V was trimmed by 2 bases and J by 5 bases, leaving 13 bases between them. The CDR3 is 14 amino acids. Germline assignment: CDR1 DFQATT and CDR2 SNEGSKA (reference sequence). This chain's CDR3 is CSARLDLSHNEQFF. The DNA for the CDR3 is TGCAGTGCTAGATTGGACTTATCTCACAATGAGCAGTTCTTC.

The chain is built from TRBV28 and TRBJ2-2, with 9 bases that match TRBD2. Germline trimming cut 3 bases from V and 3 bases from J; bases unmatched to any gene: 5. CDR1 and CDR2 (germline): MDHEN, SYDVKM. This CDR3 spans 16 amino acids. The CDR3 reads CASSFISGSYTGELFF. The CDR3 DNA reads as TGTGCCAGCAGTTTTATTAGCGGGAGTTACACCGGGGAGCTGTTTTTT.

The chain carries TRBV20-1 and TRBJ2-5, with 7 bases lining up with TRBD2. The V gene's germline CDR1 is DFQATT and CDR2 SNEGSKA (reference sequence). V gave up 6 bases and J gave up 2 bases; unmatched junction bases: 6. This CDR3 region has 13 residues. This chain's CDR3 is CSARTRPQETQYF. CDR3 in DNA: TGCAGTGCCCGGACTAGACCACAAGAGACCCAGTACTTC.

This clonotype turned up a few times. The chain uses TRBV10-3 and TRBJ1-5, with 7 bases fitting TRBD1. J gave up 7 bases and V 7 bases, and 10 bases lay outside the gene matches. Looked up from germline, CDR1 is ENHRY and CDR2 is SYGVKD. This CDR3 comprises 14 residues. This CDR3 is CAINRQGGAQPQHF. The DNA of the CDR3 is TGTGCCATCAACCGACAGGGAGGCGCCCAGCCCCAGCATTTT.

The rearrangement uses TRBV15 and TRBJ2-1, with D possibly being TRBD2 (6 bases). From germline, CDR1 is LNHNV and CDR2 YYDKDF (reference sequence). The CDR3 is made up of 20 amino acids. Trimming pared 1 base from V and 6 bases from J, leaving 28 bases between. The CDR3 here is CATSRAMGIPGLSGFNEQFF. CDR3 in DNA: TGTGCCACCAGCAGAGCTATGGGGATCCCGGGACTGAGCGGGTTCAATGAGCAGTTCTTC.

The chain couples TRBV6-4 to TRBJ2-2; D unclear. Trimming took 4 bases from V and 0 from J, leaving 3 bases between them. Looked up from germline, CDR1 is MRHNA and CDR2 is SNTAGT. This CDR3 has 13 amino acids. The CDR3 spells CASSVTNTGELFF. CDR3 DNA sequence: TGTGCCAGCAGTGTTACGAACACCGGGGAGCTGTTTTTT.

This chain connects TRBV6-5 to TRBJ2-7, with 10 positions matching TRBD1. The V segment lost 4 bases and the J segment 8 bases; nucleotides outside the gene matches: 5. The CDR3 totals 13 residues. Germline CDR1 MNHEY, CDR2 SVGAGI. CDR3 bases: TGTGCCAGCAGTTCGGGACAGGGGAGTAAGCAGTACTTC. As protein: CASSSGQGSKQYF.

The genes are TRBV21-1 and TRBJ1-1. TRBV21-1 is described as a pseudogene. The CDR3 consists of 11 residues. CDR3 in amino acids: CASPPATEAFF. CDR3 coding DNA: TGTGCCAGCCCACCCGCTACTGAAGCTTTCTTT.